Listed below are T cell receptor beta chains from one sample, sequenced in a study of T cells in Graves' hyperthyroidism and ophthalmopathy. One entry per CDR3 protein, called by TCRdb with MiXCR from the multiplex PCR reads. Here the sample spans roughly 660,000 distinct CDR3 sequences, 15% to 20% being singletons. The material sequenced was blood. Receptor source: a man aged 50 to 59 with Graves' hyperthyroidism. CDR3s include the opening cysteine and the closing phenylalanine or tryptophan. The D gene is left open where the match is weak.

v_gene: TRBV6-2/TRBV6-3; j_gene: TRBJ1-2; d_gene: .; CDR3aa: CASRDFRGNYGYTF
v_gene: TRBV27; j_gene: TRBJ2-1; d_gene: TRBD2; CDR3aa: CASSPLAGAILNEQFF
v_gene: TRBV6-1; j_gene: TRBJ2-7; d_gene: .; CDR3aa: CASSRTRDYEQYF
v_gene: TRBV28; j_gene: TRBJ1-1; d_gene: TRBD1; CDR3aa: CASSFEGATNTEAFF
v_gene: TRBV28; j_gene: TRBJ1-4; d_gene: TRBD1; CDR3aa: CASSLPYGQGPLGLFF
v_gene: TRBV19; j_gene: TRBJ1-1; d_gene: .; CDR3aa: CASSIDLGGHNTEAFF
v_gene: TRBV5-6; j_gene: TRBJ2-3; d_gene: .; CDR3aa: CASSFGQFFADTQYF
v_gene: TRBV24-1; j_gene: TRBJ1-1; d_gene: .; CDR3aa: CATSDRGEAFF
v_gene: TRBV12-3/TRBV12-4; j_gene: TRBJ1-1; d_gene: .; CDR3aa: CASNRGRGDTEAFF
v_gene: TRBV27; j_gene: TRBJ2-7; d_gene: .; CDR3aa: CASSLRQGQTYEQYF
v_gene: TRBV5-6; j_gene: TRBJ2-2; d_gene: .; CDR3aa: CASSFRGRDTGELFF
v_gene: TRBV7-9; j_gene: TRBJ1-1; d_gene: TRBD1; CDR3aa: CASSFTPRGVRNTEAFF
v_gene: TRBV12-5; j_gene: TRBJ2-1; d_gene: TRBD2; CDR3aa: CASGGGTPSGRVGEQFF
v_gene: TRBV3-1; j_gene: TRBJ1-6; d_gene: .; CDR3aa: CASSGDGYSPLHF
v_gene: TRBV28; j_gene: TRBJ1-3; d_gene: .; CDR3aa: CASSEGKGSGNTIYF
v_gene: TRBV12-3/TRBV12-4; j_gene: TRBJ2-1; d_gene: .; CDR3aa: CASSLTPSYNEQFF
v_gene: TRBV9; j_gene: TRBJ2-5; d_gene: .; CDR3aa: CASSVGGGAVETQYF
v_gene: TRBV19; j_gene: TRBJ2-3; d_gene: TRBD1; CDR3aa: CASSISRGQTDTQYF
v_gene: TRBV5-1; j_gene: TRBJ1-1; d_gene: TRBD1; CDR3aa: CASSFPRTGGITEAFF
v_gene: TRBV5-1; j_gene: TRBJ2-2; d_gene: TRBD1; CDR3aa: CASSTGTGWHTGELFF
v_gene: TRBV3-1; j_gene: TRBJ1-1; d_gene: .; CDR3aa: CASSQGTRRNTEAFF
v_gene: TRBV29-1; j_gene: TRBJ2-7; d_gene: TRBD1; CDR3aa: CSVWLRGGHEQYF
v_gene: TRBV11-2; j_gene: TRBJ2-5; d_gene: TRBD2; CDR3aa: CASSFQRGDQETQYF
v_gene: TRBV10-3; j_gene: TRBJ2-3; d_gene: .; CDR3aa: CATARNRAASTDTQYF
v_gene: TRBV28; j_gene: TRBJ2-1; d_gene: TRBD2; CDR3aa: CASSPTSGSIRPFF
v_gene: TRBV15; j_gene: TRBJ1-1; d_gene: .; CDR3aa: CATSRDSFRTEAFF
v_gene: TRBV28; j_gene: TRBJ1-1; d_gene: .; CDR3aa: CASSFSVGRTEAFF
v_gene: TRBV12-3/TRBV12-4; j_gene: TRBJ2-2; d_gene: TRBD2; CDR3aa: CAILEGLVELGTGELFF
v_gene: TRBV11-2; j_gene: TRBJ1-5; d_gene: .; CDR3aa: CASSLGLGNQPQHF
v_gene: TRBV7-2; j_gene: TRBJ2-6; d_gene: TRBD2; CDR3aa: CASSPGGPFGSGANVLTF
v_gene: TRBV28; j_gene: TRBJ2-2; d_gene: .; CDR3aa: CASSPSGRGLTGELFF
v_gene: TRBV11-3; j_gene: TRBJ2-5; d_gene: TRBD2; CDR3aa: CASSPEAGLAGWGETQYF
v_gene: TRBV28; j_gene: TRBJ2-1; d_gene: .; CDR3aa: CASSFQGYSEQFF
v_gene: TRBV9; j_gene: TRBJ2-1; d_gene: .; CDR3aa: CASEGASESYNEQFF
v_gene: TRBV5-1; j_gene: TRBJ2-3; d_gene: TRBD2; CDR3aa: CARSLGVGLAGGVDTQYF
v_gene: TRBV4-1; j_gene: TRBJ1-1; d_gene: .; CDR3aa: CASSQDGGTTEAFF
v_gene: TRBV3-1; j_gene: TRBJ1-1; d_gene: TRBD1; CDR3aa: CASRPIWTGTSGAFF
v_gene: TRBV30; j_gene: TRBJ1-2; d_gene: .; CDR3aa: CAWSVHPFDGYTF